The rows below give T cell receptor beta chains drawn from one sample of a study of control samples from healthy donors and cancer patients. TCRdb keeps only in-frame clones here, not all; method: immunoSEQ multiplex PCR. The sample includes some 140,000 clones, roughly 92% of them seen just once. Sequences were obtained from blood. The receptor set was obtained from a man aged 25 to 40 in good health. Each CDR3 is given with its conserved first and last residue. The D gene is left open where the match is weak. Rows give clone size only sometimes, using once, few, many, or a class for an expanded clone.

V,size,D,J,DNA,CDR3
TRBV2,NA,TRBD1,TRBJ2-4,TGTGCCAGCAGTAACACCGGGACAGGCAAAAACATTCAGTACTTC,CASSNTGTGKNIQYF
TRBV5-1,NA,NA,TRBJ2-3,TGCGCCAGCAGCCCCGGACAGAGCACAGATACGCAGTATTTT,CASSPGQSTDTQYF
TRBV6-2/TRBV6-3,NA,TRBD2,TRBJ2-1,TGTGCCAGCAGTTACCGGGAGGTAAGCAATGAGCAGTTCTTC,CASSYREVSNEQFF
TRBV7-2,once,NA,TRBJ2-5,TGTGCCAGCAAACGGGGTTTTCGAGAGACCCAGTACTTC,CASKRGFRETQYF
TRBV4-1,NA,NA,TRBJ1-4,TGCGCCAGCAGCCAAGTAAGCAGGGAAAATGAAAAACTGTTTTTT,CASSQVSRENEKLFF
TRBV2,NA,NA,TRBJ2-5,TGTGCCAGCAGGGGGGCCGAGACCCAGTACTTC,CASRGAETQYF
TRBV5-6,NA,TRBD1,TRBJ1-2,TGTGCCAGCAGCTTGGAACAGGGGGTTGGCTATGGCTACACCTTC,CASSLEQGVGYGYTF
TRBV3-1/TRBV3-2,NA,NA,TRBJ1-4,TGTGCCAGCAGCCACGGGTCCGTGGGGTTTGGTGAAAAACTGTTTTTT,CASSHGSVGFGEKLFF
TRBV25-1,NA,NA,TRBJ1-6,TGTGCCAGCAGTGACACAAGCTCCTATAATTCACCCCTCCACTTT,CASSDTSSYNSPLHF
TRBV11-2,NA,TRBD1,TRBJ1-5,TGTGCCAGCAGTAAGACAGGGGGCGGTCAGCCCCAGCATTTT,CASSKTGGGQPQHF
TRBV6-6,NA,NA,TRBJ2-7,TGTGCCAGCAGTGACAACAGGGTGAGCTCCTACGAGCAGTACTTC,CASSDNRVSSYEQYF
TRBV20-1,NA,NA,TRBJ1-2,TGCAGTGCTAGCAGGGATTATGGCTACACCTTC,CSASRDYGYTF
TRBV28,NA,TRBD2,TRBJ2-2,TGTGCCAGCAGTGGGGGACTAGCGGCTTATACCGGGGAGCTGTTTTTT,CASSGGLAAYTGELFF
TRBV15,NA,NA,TRBJ2-2,TGTGCCACCAGCATAGGGACATTGAACACCGGGGAGCTGTTTTTT,CATSIGTLNTGELFF
TRBV5-4,NA,TRBD1,TRBJ2-7,TGTGCCAGCAGCTCACAGGGGGACGAGCAGTACTTC,CASSSQGDEQYF
TRBV27,NA,TRBD1,TRBJ1-6,TGTGCCAGCAGTTTATATGGGAATATAGTGGACAGGCATAATTCACCCCTCCACTTT,CASSLYGNIVDRHNSPLHF
TRBV11-2,NA,NA,TRBJ2-1,TGTGCCAGCAGGCTATCGGGGGGGACAGTCTCCTACAATGAGCAGTTCTTC,CASRLSGGTVSYNEQFF
TRBV3-1/TRBV3-2,NA,NA,TRBJ2-3,TGTGCCAGCAGCTGGCGGTGGGGCGCAGATACGCAGTATTTT,CASSWRWGADTQYF
TRBV19,NA,NA,TRBJ1-1,TGTGCCAGTAGTATCAAGGGAAACACTGAAGCTTTCTTT,CASSIKGNTEAFF
TRBV6-5,NA,NA,TRBJ2-1,TGTGCCAGCAGTCGGAGGGATTTTTACAATGAGCAGTTCTTC,CASSRRDFYNEQFF
TRBV20-1,NA,NA,TRBJ1-2,TGCAGTGCTAGTCTGCTCGCTAACTATGGCTACACCTTC,CSASLLANYGYTF
TRBV29-1,NA,NA,TRBJ1-3,TGCAGCGTTGAAGACAGGAACTCTGGAAACACCATATATTTT,CSVEDRNSGNTIYF
TRBV10-3,NA,TRBD2,TRBJ2-5,TGTGCCATCAGTGCAGGGACTACTGGAGAGACCCAGTACTTC,CAISAGTTGETQYF
TRBV6-2/TRBV6-3,NA,NA,TRBJ2-7,TGTGCCAGCAGTTACTCGGACACCTCCTACGAGCAGTACTTC,CASSYSDTSYEQYF
TRBV7-9,NA,NA,TRBJ1-1,TGTGCCAGCAGCTTATCAACATTAAGGGGCAGAAGAATGAACACTGAAGCTTTCTTT,CASSLSTLRGRRMNTEAFF